This T cell receptor (beta chain) comes out of a study of blood T cell repertoires in COVID-19. Study information: Specimens from acute and convalescent COVID-19 originated in the United States, Italy and Spain. Sources were T cells, B-cell-depleted T cells, or PBMCs; the material itself was cDNA or gDNA.

Original processing notes: The assay estimated nucleated cells by amplifying reference gene primers. Using immunoSEQ multiplex PCR, the repertoire was profiled, and TCRdb retains in-frame clones only, with some absent. The V and J calls and clone size are taken from that table; D and trimming were inferred from the DNA. The table lists approximately 230,000 clones, around 84% of them singletons. The material sequenced was peripheral blood. This sequence originates from a man aged 25 to 45 with active or convalescent COVID-19.

CDR3 residues: CASRSSGGASEQYF. DNA of the CDR3: TGCGCCAGCAGGTCAAGCGGGGGGGCGTCCGAGCAGTACTTC. The chain is built from TRBV10-2 and TRBJ2-7; TRBD2 matches at 10 bases. The germline V gene has CDR1 WSHSY and CDR2 SAAADI. The length of the CDR3 is 14 residues. The V gene end was trimmed by 6 bases and the J gene end by 6 bases; junction bases not matched to a gene: 8.